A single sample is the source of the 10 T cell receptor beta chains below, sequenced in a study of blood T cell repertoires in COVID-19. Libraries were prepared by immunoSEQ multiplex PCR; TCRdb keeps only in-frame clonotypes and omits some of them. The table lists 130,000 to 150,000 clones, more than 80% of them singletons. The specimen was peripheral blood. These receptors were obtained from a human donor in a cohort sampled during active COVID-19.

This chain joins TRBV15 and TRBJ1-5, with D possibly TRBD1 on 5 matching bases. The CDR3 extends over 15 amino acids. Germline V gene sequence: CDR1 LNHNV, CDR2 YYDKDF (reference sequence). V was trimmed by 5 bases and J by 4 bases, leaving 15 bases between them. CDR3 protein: CATSGGTPFNQPQHF. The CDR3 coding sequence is TGTGCCACCAGCGGTGGGACTCCATTTAATCAGCCCCAGCATTTT.

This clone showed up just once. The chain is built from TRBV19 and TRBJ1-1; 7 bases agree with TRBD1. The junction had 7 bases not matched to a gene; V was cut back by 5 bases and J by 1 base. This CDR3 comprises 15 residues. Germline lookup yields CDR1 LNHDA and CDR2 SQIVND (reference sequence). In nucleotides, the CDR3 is TGTGCCAGTAGTTCATGGACAGGTAGGAACACTGAAGCTTTCTTT. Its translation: CASSSWTGRNTEAFF.

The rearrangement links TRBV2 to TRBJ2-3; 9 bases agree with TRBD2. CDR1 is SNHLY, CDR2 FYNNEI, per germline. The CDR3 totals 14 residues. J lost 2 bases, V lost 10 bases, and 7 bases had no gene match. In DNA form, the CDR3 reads TGTGCCACCCTACCGGGACTAGCCACAGATACGCAGTATTTT. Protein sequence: CATLPGLATDTQYF.

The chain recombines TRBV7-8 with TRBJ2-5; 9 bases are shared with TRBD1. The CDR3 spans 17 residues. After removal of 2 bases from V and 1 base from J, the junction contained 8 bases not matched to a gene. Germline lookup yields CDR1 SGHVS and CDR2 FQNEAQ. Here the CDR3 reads CASSLYGDRDFQETQYF. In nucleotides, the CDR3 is TGTGCCAGCAGCTTATATGGGGACAGGGATTTCCAAGAGACCCAGTACTTC. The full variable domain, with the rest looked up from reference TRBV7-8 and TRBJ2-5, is GAGVSQSPRYKVAKRGQDVALRCDPISGHVSLFWYQQALGQGPEFLTYFQNEAQLDKSGLPSDRFFAERPEGSVSTLKIQRTQQEDSAVYLCASSLYGDRDFQETQYFGPGTRLLVL.

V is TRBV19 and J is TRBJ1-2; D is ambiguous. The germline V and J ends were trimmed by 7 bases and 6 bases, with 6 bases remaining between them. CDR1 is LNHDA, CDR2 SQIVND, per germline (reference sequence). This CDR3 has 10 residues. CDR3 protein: CASTGNGYTF. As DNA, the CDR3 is TGTGCCAGTACGGGGAATGGCTACACCTTC.

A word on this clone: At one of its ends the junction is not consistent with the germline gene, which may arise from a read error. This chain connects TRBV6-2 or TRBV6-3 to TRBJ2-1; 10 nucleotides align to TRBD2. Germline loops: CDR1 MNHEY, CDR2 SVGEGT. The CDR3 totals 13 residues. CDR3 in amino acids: CASSYPPGLAPIF. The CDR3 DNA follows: TGTGCCAGCAGTTACCCCCCGGGACTAGCGCCGATCTTC.

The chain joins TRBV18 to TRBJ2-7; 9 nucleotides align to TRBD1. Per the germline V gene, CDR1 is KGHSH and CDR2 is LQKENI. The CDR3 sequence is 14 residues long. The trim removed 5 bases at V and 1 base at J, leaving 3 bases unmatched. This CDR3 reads CASSTGTGSYEQYF. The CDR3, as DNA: TGTGCCAGCTCAACCGGGACAGGGTCCTACGAGCAGTACTTC.

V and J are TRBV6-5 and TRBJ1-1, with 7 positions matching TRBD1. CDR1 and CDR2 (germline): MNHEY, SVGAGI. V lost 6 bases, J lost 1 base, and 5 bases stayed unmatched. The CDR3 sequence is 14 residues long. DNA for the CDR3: TGTGCCAGCAGGTACCGGGACAGGAACACTGAAGCTTTCTTT. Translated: CASRYRDRNTEAFF.

CDR3 amino acids: CASSQGNYGYTF. CDR3 sequence (DNA): TGTGCCAGCAGTCAGGGTAACTATGGCTACACCTTC. V gene TRBV6-5 combines with J gene TRBJ1-2; D perhaps matches TRBD1 (5 bases). V lost 5 bases and J 1 base, leaving 5 bases between the germline ends. The CDR3 extends over 12 amino acids. The germline V gene has CDR1 MNHEY and CDR2 SVGAGI.

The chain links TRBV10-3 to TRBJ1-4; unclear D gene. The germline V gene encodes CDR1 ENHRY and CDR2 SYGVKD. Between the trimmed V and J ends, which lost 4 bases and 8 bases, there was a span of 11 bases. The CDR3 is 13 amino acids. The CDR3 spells CAISVLGGEKLFF. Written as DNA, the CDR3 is TGTGCCATCAGTGTATTGGGAGGGGAAAAACTGTTTTTT.